These 10 T cell receptor beta chains were sequenced from one sample in a study of T cell repertoires in cytomegalovirus infection. Antigens of these TCRs are unknown. Each CDR3 protein is one row after TCRdb ran MiXCR on the reads. The sample contains 800,000 to 950,000 distinct CDR3 sequences, 30% to 35% of which appear only once. The input for sequencing was cultured CD8+ T cells from PBMCs, taken from culture after CMV antigen stimulation. Every receptor here comes from a human donor in good health (CMV status not recorded). Some clones in this sample may be carry-over from other donors' samples.

The gene calls are TRBV19 and TRBJ1-5; 8 bases are a match to TRBD1. This CDR3 comprises 15 residues. Germline V gene lookup returns CDR1 LNHDA and CDR2 SQIVND (reference sequence). With V trimmed by 5 bases and J by 5 bases, 8 bases remained unmatched. CDR3 sequence (DNA): TGTGCCAGTAGTGAGGACAGGGTACTGGATCAGCCCCAGCATTTT. Translated, it gives CASSEDRVLDQPQHF.

This clonotype was counted only a few times. This chain connects TRBV27 to TRBJ1-1; D is ambiguous. Trimming took 5 bases from V and 4 from J, leaving 20 bases between them. This CDR3 contains 16 residues. In germline, CDR1 is MNHEY, CDR2 SMNVEV (reference sequence). This chain's CDR3 is CASSPPLASRGTEAFF. The CDR3 DNA reads TGTGCCAGCAGTCCCCCCCTGGCCAGCCGCGGCACTGAAGCTTTCTTT.

The chain combines TRBV20-1 with TRBJ2-7, with TRBD1 as a possible D gene (6 bases). V lost 3 bases and J 5 bases, leaving 14 bases between the germline ends. The germline CDR1 and CDR2 sequences are DFQATT and SNEGSKA (reference sequence). The CDR3 has 13 amino acids. The CDR3 nucleotides read TGCAGTGCTAGGGGTACAGGGACCAACGAGCAGTACGTC. Its translation: CSARGTGTNEQYV.

In this sample, this clonotype turned up many times. The chain links TRBV7-6 to TRBJ2-1; D is undetermined. This CDR3 spans 13 amino acids. Per germline, CDR1 SGHVS and CDR2 FNYEAQ. V shed 4 bases and J shed 7 bases, with 11 bases lying between them. The CDR3 nucleotides read TGTGCCAGCAGCTCGACGTGGGGAAATGAGCAGTTCTTC. It yields the protein CASSSTWGNEQFF.

CDR3 sequence (DNA): TGTGCCAGCAGCTTAGAGGGCAGGGCTGAAGCTTTCTTT. Translated: CASSLEGRAEAFF. The chain recombines TRBV13 with TRBJ1-1; D may be TRBD1 (5 bases). V lost 1 base to trimming and J lost 6 bases, with 9 bases between them. The CDR3 sequence is 13 residues long. CDR1 is PRHDT and CDR2 is FYEKMQ in the germline V gene (reference sequence).

With respect to this clonotype: It is likely a read error, because the conserved phenylalanine at the end of the CDR3 is missing. The chain carries TRBV6-6 and TRBJ1-3, with D possibly matching TRBD1 (5 bases). V lost 6 bases to trimming and J lost 0 bases, with 12 bases between them. Germline values: CDR1 MNHNY, CDR2 SVGAGI (reference sequence). The CDR3 runs 15 residues. CDR3 DNA sequence: TGTGCCAGCAGAGTACGGGACCTCTCTGGAAACACCATATATTGT. As protein: CASRVRDLSGNTIYC.

The CDR3 DNA follows: TGTGCCAGCAGCTTGACCCGGAGCACAGATACGCAGTATTTT. Protein product: CASSLTRSTDTQYF. The J gene is TRBJ2-3, the V gene TRBV27; D gene ambiguous. V was pared by 6 bases and J by 0 bases, with 10 bases between. CDR1 and CDR2 from the germline V gene are MNHEY and SMNVEV (reference sequence). The length of the CDR3 is 14 residues.

This clonotype came up a few times. This chain links TRBV27 with TRBJ1-4; 10 bases map to TRBD1. This CDR3 region has 14 residues. V trimming: 6 bases; J trimming: 8 bases; junction bases outside the gene matches: 6. The germline V gene encodes CDR1 MNHEY and CDR2 SMNVEV (reference sequence). CDR3 residues: CASSWDRGGEKLFF. DNA of the CDR3: TGTGCCAGCAGCTGGGACAGGGGAGGCGAAAAACTGTTTTTT. Together with reference TRBV27 and TRBJ1-4, the CDR3 gives the full variable domain: EAQVTQNPRYLITVTGKKLTVTCSQNMNHEYMSWYRQDPGLGLRQIYYSMNVEVTDKGDVPEGYKVSRKEKRNFPLILESPSPNQTSLYFCASSWDRGGEKLFFGSGTQLSVL.

The V and J genes are TRBV27 and TRBJ1-2; unclear D gene. CDR3 length: 11 amino acids. Trimming removed 10 bases from V and 4 bases from J, with 10 bases in between. CDR1 MNHEY and CDR2 SMNVEV come from the germline V gene (reference sequence). DNA for the CDR3: TGTGCCACTCGGGCTGCCTATGGCTACACCTTC. Translating it yields CATRAAYGYTF.

This clonotype was counted ten times or more. The rearrangement uses TRBV2 and TRBJ1-1; unclear D gene. The V end was cut by 7 bases, the J end by 1 base, with 7 bases between. Germline CDR1 and CDR2: SNHLY and FYNNEI. This CDR3 is 12 amino acids long. The DNA for the CDR3 is TGTGCCAGCATTGGAGGGAACACTGAAGCTTTCTTT. Protein sequence: CASIGGNTEAFF.